The T cell receptor beta chain described here comes from a study of shared clonotypes between healthy human individuals. Trimming took off 4 bases at V and 5 bases at J, with 9 bases between the two ends. Germline CDR1 reads SQVTM; CDR2 reads ANQGSEA. This CDR3 comprises 12 residues. This clone has just one count. The antigen is undetermined. CD45RO-negative cells were positively selected for CCR7, leaving out terminally differentiated effector memory CD45RA+ cells. General study findings and limits: The four-donor shared clonotypes exceeded non-shared clonotypes in generation probability, with non-shared ones scoring lower. With a handful of donors compared, around 5% of naive CD4 clonotypes were shared.

An approximately 200 ng quantity of DNA, tens of thousands of T cell genomes, went into the sorted-subset replicate PCRs. TCRdb's copy holds only in-frame clones and misses some; the assay was immunoSEQ multiplex PCR. The repertoire holds around 2.1 million clones, with under 95% as singletons. The chain uses TRBV29-1 and TRBJ2-1; no clear D gene. Sequenced input: naive CD8+ T cells from PBMCs. The receptor comes from a young man in good health. Some clones in this sample may be carry-over from other donors' samples. The CDR3 region has the DNA TGCAGCGTTGTGGGGAATAACAATGAGCAGTTCTTC. Protein product: CSVVGNNNEQFF.